Below, one T cell receptor (beta chain) is given with its context. What antigen it recognizes has not been identified. No base quality values were provided; no much bigger clone lies one nucleotide off. The junction shows trimming of 0 bases on V and 9 bases on J, plus 18 bases between the germline ends. The CDR3 measures 16 amino acids from cysteine to phenylalanine. The DNA shown is the 48-base CDR3, in frame from base 1. CDR1 SGHTA and CDR2 FQGNSA were looked up in the germline V gene. TCRbeta CDR3 regions were amplified from genomic DNA using the immunoSEQ Assay, a bias-controlled multiplex PCR. The source study handled its data this way. Nucleated cell counts per sample were estimated from amplification of reference gene primers within the assay. To quantify the absolute abundance of each unique TCRbeta CDR3 rearrangement, sequence reads were collapsed and filtered. For each sample, productive Simpson clonality was calculated by taking the square root of Simpson's diversity index across productive rearrangements. TCRdb retrieved this table from immuneACCESS and kept in-frame rearrangements only. Not all clones are present; in checked studies, unresolved V genes account for under half, and no reason is known for the remainder. V and J calls and clone size are those listed in that table; D and trimming were worked out from the DNA. This sample holds about 310,000 clones; about 87% were observed only once. In total, the top ten clones hold 8.5% to 10% of the sample.

This sample is drawn from a study of blood T cell repertoires in COVID-19 (TCRdb year 2020). The study in broad terms: Samples covering the acute and convalescent phases of COVID-19 were provided by collaborators in the United States, Italy and Spain. The material from the prospective study consisted of cDNA or gDNA derived from T cells, B-cell-depleted T cells, or PBMCs. The dataset comprised deeply sampled blood TCRbeta repertoires from subjects exposed to, actively infected with, or recovered from COVID-19. A freely available public database, intended as a resource for researchers studying the immune response to SARS-CoV-2, is where the repertoires were released. Samples were obtained from the ongoing ImmuneRACE study (first 160 participants) and from over a thousand subjects provided by 6 global collaborators. Nearly every sample came with metadata listing a de-identified subject ID, COVID-19 status, age in years and sex. HLA class I and class II types, where available, came from metadata supplied by the sample provider rather than from assay-based typing.

Results the study describes overall, beyond this receptor: Clinical and demographic metadata were provided uncurated, with the amount varying by source and participant.

Enrolling through a virtual design, the prospective study's participants ranged in age from roughly 18 to 90 years and lived across 24 United States geographic areas. In the prospective study, participants were assigned to cohorts based on the clinical history participants reported in a screening survey and a study questionnaire. ImmuneRACE Cohort 3 recovered participants were defined by two consecutive negative NP/OP PCR tests, healthcare professional clearance, or symptom resolution. Each participant in the prospective study had whole blood, serum and a nasopharyngeal or oropharyngeal swab collected by mobile phlebotomists. Over a roughly 2-month period, participants in the prospective study had the option of providing additional blood draws and questionnaires. Before DNA extraction, blood samples from the prospective study were shipped at room temperature or frozen.

This sequence uses TRBV7-2 and TRBJ1-5, with a weak D call of TRBD1 (5 bases match). What was sequenced was PBMCs or T cells enriched from blood (not recorded which). The clonotype comes from a woman aged 18-35 years who had recovered from COVID-19. The bases read TGTGCCAGCAGCTTAGCGCTTCACGGGCAGGGAGGGCCCCAGCATTTT. The encoded protein is CASSLALHGQGGPQHF.